The T cell receptor (beta chain) under discussion was sequenced for a study of T cell clonality in common variable immunodeficiency. Many counts were recorded for this clone. Antigen: not known. The CDR3 goes on 3 residues after the read ends, and that part is filled in from the germline J gene. Study conclusions and caveats: Reportedly, TCR beta sequences from common variable immunodeficiency showed fewer deletions and N-nucleotide insertions. Shared TCRbeta clones were fewer between CVID subjects than controls. T cell subpopulation sequencing would be needed to explain CVID clonality.

Equal genomic DNA amounts from CVID and control samples were sequenced. This table comes from immunoSEQ multiplex PCR, and its TCRdb copy is limited to in-frame clones, with some not included. The sample is made up of about 26,000 clones, none counted only once. The CDR3 totals 14 residues. Germline V gene data show CDR1 as SGHTA and CDR2 as FQGNSA. Trimming took 7 bases from V and 5 from J; bases not matched to a gene: 10. Both groups were predominantly of Caucasian heritage. This receptor was taken from a human donor with common variable immunodeficiency. This chain links TRBV7-2 with TRBJ1-2, with TRBD1 identical over 7 bases. Material for sequencing was peripheral blood mononuclear cells. Incomplete CDR3 DNA: TGTGCCAGCAATCCGGGACAGCGCCGATATGGC. Encoded protein: CASNPGQRRYG. The CDR3 in its entirety is CASNPGQRRYGYTF.